This paragraph covers one T cell receptor (beta chain) sequence. Its antigen remains unidentified. The sample comes from a study of OX40 agonist ivuxolimab in advanced cancers. Study background: Melanoma, hepatocellular carcinoma, head and neck or renal cell cancer occurred in dose-escalation patients.

V lost 1 base to trimming and J lost 1 base; unmatched junction nucleotides: 2. The CDR3 has 15 amino acids. Germline V gives CDR1 SGHRS, CDR2 YFSETQ. Generated by immunoSEQ multiplex PCR, the TCRdb table keeps only in-frame clones and is missing some. The repertoire holds tens of thousands of clones, with 80% to 95% as singletons. Study-wide results and caveats: The antigens recognized by the expanded peripheral T cells, that is their antigen specificity, were not determined.

It was autoimmune disease history or systemic immunosuppression that excluded patients. V usage is TRBV5-1 and J usage is TRBJ1-2, with TRBD1 matching over 9 bases. The source was CD4+ or CD8+ T cells sorted from blood, collected in a trial of the OX40 agonist ivuxolimab. The TCR comes from an adult with an advanced solid tumor such as melanoma, head and neck, liver or kidney cancer. The DNA for the CDR3 is TGCGCCAGCAGCTTGACAGGGGGCAATAACTATGGCTACACCTTC. Protein product: CASSLTGGNNYGYTF. Full variable domain (rest looked up from reference TRBV5-1 and TRBJ1-2): KAGVTQTPRYLIKTRGQQVTLSCSPISGHRSVSWYQQTPGQGLQFLFEYFSETQRNKGNFPGRFSGRQFSNSRSEMNVSTLELGDSALYLCASSLTGGNNYGYTFGSGTRLTVV.